The 17 T cell receptor beta chains given below trace back to one sample, sequenced in a study of shared clonotypes between healthy human individuals. Repertoires were generated with immunoSEQ multiplex PCR, while TCRdb's copy carries only in-frame clones and drops some. The sample contains around 2.5 million clones, approximately 93% of which appear only once. Sequencing used naive CD4+ T cells from PBMCs. Subset of the sample: CD45RA+ positively selected. The receptors were sampled from a man aged 18 to 30 in good health. Some clones in this sample may be carry-over from other donors' samples.

The chain uses TRBV14 and TRBJ1-3; D remains ambiguous. Trimming left V 4 bases short and J 4 bases short, with 14 bases between. Germline loops: CDR1 SGHDN, CDR2 FVKESK. This CDR3 has 15 residues. The CDR3 DNA follows: TGTGCCAGCAGCCGGACCCGACCGGGGGGAAACACCATATATTTT. It translates to CASSRTRPGGNTIYF.

The V call is TRBV10-3, the J call TRBJ1-3; D unclear. V lost 5 bases to trimming and J lost 0 bases, with 14 bases between them. The CDR3 totals 16 residues. CDR1 is ENHRY and CDR2 is SYGVKD in the germline V gene. The CDR3, as DNA: TGTGCCATCAGTCCGACCACACAGAGCTCTGGAAACACCATATATTTT. It translates to CAISPTTQSSGNTIYF.

About this clone itself: One end of the junction does not line up with germline, which may come from a read error. The V call is TRBV28, the J call TRBJ2-7, with 9 bases that match TRBD1. Per the germline V gene, CDR1 is MDHEN and CDR2 is SYDVKM. The CDR3 consists of 14 residues. CDR3 sequence reads: CASTLGQGIYEQYF. The CDR3 nucleotides are TGTGCCAGCACTTTAGGACAGGGGATCTACGAGCAGTACTTC.

The V gene is TRBV5-4, the J gene TRBJ2-5; a weak D match, TRBD2 (6 bases). Germline V lookup: CDR1 SGHNT, CDR2 YYREEE (reference sequence). The germline V and J ends were trimmed by 3 bases and 5 bases, with 14 bases remaining between them. This CDR3 comprises 14 residues. CDR3 in DNA: TGTGCCAGCAGCTCCGGGACTCCCGTGGAGACCCAGTACTTC. As protein: CASSSGTPVETQYF.

The genes are TRBV28 and TRBJ2-5; TRBD2 matches at 11 bases. Germline CDR1 and CDR2: MDHEN and SYDVKM. The V and J ends lost 4 bases and 5 bases, in that order; junction bases with no gene match: 9. This CDR3 contains 16 residues. CDR3 nucleotide sequence: TGTGCCAGCAGTTCCTTAGCGGGAGGGGGCTCCGAGACCCAGTACTTC. Translating it yields CASSSLAGGGSETQYF.

The chain recombines TRBV28 with TRBJ1-5, with D hard to call. The CDR3 is made up of 12 amino acids. CDR1 MDHEN and CDR2 SYDVKM come from the germline V gene. V gave up 5 bases and J gave up 10 bases, with 12 bases separating them. The CDR3 spells CASSPLVSPQHF. CDR3 bases: TGTGCCAGCAGTCCCCTCGTTTCCCCCCAGCATTTT. The full variable domain, with the rest looked up from reference TRBV28 and TRBJ1-5, is DVKVTQSSRYLVKRTGEKVFLECVQDMDHENMFWYRQDPGLGLRLIYFSYDVKMKEKGDIPEGYSVSREKKERFSLILESASTNQTSMYLCASSPLVSPQHFGDGTRLSIL.

The chain employs TRBV7-3 and TRBJ2-3, with TRBD2 identical over 13 bases. Germline CDR1 is SGHTA and CDR2 is FQGTGA. CDR3 size: 16 residues. The junction had 6 bases not matched to a gene; V was cut back by 4 bases and J by 5 bases. As DNA, the CDR3 is TGTGCCAGCAGCTCCAGACTAGCGGGAGGACTAGATACGCAGTATTTT. Translation gives CASSSRLAGGLDTQYF.

The V gene is TRBV10-3, the J gene TRBJ2-5; possibly TRBD1 for D (5 bases). The germline V gene encodes CDR1 ENHRY and CDR2 SYGVKD. Between the trimmed V and J ends, which lost 0 bases and 7 bases, there was a span of 12 bases. This CDR3 contains 14 residues. The CDR3 reads CAISESGRVRTQYF. Here the CDR3 DNA reads TGTGCCATCAGTGAGTCGGGCAGGGTCAGGACCCAGTACTTC.

V and J are TRBV11-1 and TRBJ2-1; D is possibly TRBD2 (5 bases). CDR3 length equals 16 residues. Trimming stripped 7 bases from V and 8 bases from J, with 24 bases between. In germline, CDR1 is SGHAT, CDR2 FQDESV (reference sequence). CDR3 sequence: CASTDSVTGFWDEQFF. CDR3 DNA: TGTGCCAGCACCGACTCCGTCACGGGGTTTTGGGATGAGCAGTTCTTC.

The chain joins TRBV5-6 to TRBJ2-5; either TRBD1 or TRBD2 may fit D (5 bases each). The CDR3 has 15 residues. V was trimmed by 1 base and J by 0 bases, leaving 10 bases between them. Per the germline V gene, CDR1 is SGHDT and CDR2 is YYEEEE. CDR3 in amino acids: CASSLTGGYQETQYF. CDR3 in DNA: TGTGCCAGCAGCTTGACAGGAGGCTACCAAGAGACCCAGTACTTC.

The chain links TRBV18 to TRBJ1-2; 8 positions match TRBD1. Germline V gene sequence: CDR1 KGHSH, CDR2 LQKENI. The CDR3 is 17 amino acids. The J segment lost 4 bases and the V segment lost 1 base, leaving 11 bases of the junction unmatched. Here the CDR3 reads CASSPLGTGSSGYGYTF. CDR3 sequence (DNA): TGTGCCAGCTCACCACTCGGGACAGGCTCCTCGGGCTATGGCTACACCTTC.

This rearrangement joins TRBV2 to TRBJ2-5; no reliable D call. The CDR3 is 12 residues long. Trimming cost V 7 bases and J 0 bases, with 6 bases left between them. Germline lookup yields CDR1 SNHLY and CDR2 FYNNEI. In DNA form, the CDR3 reads TGTGCCAGCAATGCGGACCAAGAGACCCAGTACTTC. The encoded protein is CASNADQETQYF.

V and J are TRBV29-1 and TRBJ1-3; maybe TRBD1 (6 bases). Trimming stripped 7 bases from V and 0 bases from J, with 13 bases between. The CDR3 length is 14 residues. Germline V gene data show CDR1 as SQVTM and CDR2 as ANQGSEA. The DNA for the CDR3 is TGCAGCGCCCTCGACAGGAACTCTGGAAACACCATATATTTT. Its translation is CSALDRNSGNTIYF.

This chain joins TRBV10-3 and TRBJ2-3; D is perhaps TRBD2 (7 bases). This CDR3 comprises 13 residues. CDR1 and CDR2 (germline): ENHRY, SYGVKD. The V and J ends lost 6 bases and 5 bases respectively, with 12 bases between them. CDR3 sequence: CAIREGGEDTQYF. CDR3 DNA: TGTGCCATCAGGGAAGGGGGGGAAGATACGCAGTATTTT.

The chain employs TRBV30 and TRBJ1-2, with no clear D. The V gene's germline CDR1 is GTSNPN and CDR2 SVGIG (reference sequence). Trimming shortened V by 4 bases and J by 3 bases, and 18 bases separated the two germline ends. The CDR3 has 15 amino acids. The CDR3 DNA sequence: TGTGCCTGGACGGCAGGCCAATCTCGGGACTATGGCTACACCTTC. Translation: CAWTAGQSRDYGYTF.

The rearrangement joins TRBV9 to TRBJ2-1; 14 bases fit TRBD2. The CDR3 runs to 17 residues. V lost 0 bases and J lost 5; bases outside the gene matches: 4. Germline V lookup: CDR1 SGDLS, CDR2 YYNGEE. CDR3 DNA sequence: TGTGCCAGCAGCGTAGCCCTGACTAGCGGGGGGGACAATGAGCAGTTCTTC. It encodes CASSVALTSGGDNEQFF.

This chain links TRBV4-3 with TRBJ2-7; 7 bases agree with TRBD1. V lost 1 base and J lost 3; bases outside the gene matches: 9. The CDR3 is 16 amino acids. The germline CDR1 and CDR2 sequences are LGHNA and YSLEER. CDR3 sequence reads: CASSQVNRGVDYEQYF. Written as DNA, the CDR3 is TGCGCCAGCAGCCAAGTAAACAGGGGAGTGGACTACGAGCAGTACTTC.